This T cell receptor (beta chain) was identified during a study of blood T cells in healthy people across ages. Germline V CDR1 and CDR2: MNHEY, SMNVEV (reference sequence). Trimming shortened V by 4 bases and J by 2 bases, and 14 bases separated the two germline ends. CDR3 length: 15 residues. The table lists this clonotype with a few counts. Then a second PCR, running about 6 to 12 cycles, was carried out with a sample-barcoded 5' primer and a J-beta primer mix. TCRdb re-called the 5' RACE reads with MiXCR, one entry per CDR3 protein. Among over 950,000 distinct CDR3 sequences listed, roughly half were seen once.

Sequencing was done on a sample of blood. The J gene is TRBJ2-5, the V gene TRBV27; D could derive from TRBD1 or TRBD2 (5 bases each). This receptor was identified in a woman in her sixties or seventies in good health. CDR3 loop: CASSSPGRQQETQYF. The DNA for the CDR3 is TGTGCCAGCAGTTCACCGGGACGGCAACAAGAGACCCAGTACTTC.